The text below deals with one T cell receptor beta chain. Clones were sequenced by immunoSEQ multiplex PCR, and TCRdb holds only the in-frame ones, with some missing. The sample has 120,000 to 150,000 clones, roughly 81% seen once. The CDR3 contains 13 residues. V lost 0 bases, J lost 7 bases, and 3 bases stayed unmatched. Looked up from germline, CDR1 is SGHRS and CDR2 is YFSETQ. This entry comes from a study of blood T cell repertoires in COVID-19. The chain combines TRBV5-1 with TRBJ1-2, with 7 bases that match TRBD1. This clonotype was obtained from a human donor with acute or convalescent COVID-19. The donor label of this sample is uncertain. Material: peripheral blood. The CDR3 DNA reads as TGCGCCAGCAGCTTGGAGGGGGCAGGTGGCTACACCTTC. This encodes CASSLEGAGGYTF.